One and the same sample provided the 9 T cell receptor beta chains below, sequenced in a study of cytotoxic CD8 clonotypes in ibrutinib-treated CLL. The assay was immunoSEQ multiplex PCR, and TCRdb's table has in-frame clones only and misses some. The table has around 310,000 clones, 80% seen once. Source: PBMCs, taken before ibrutinib treatment. These receptor sequences come from a human donor with chronic lymphocytic leukemia.

In this sample, this clone turned up a few times. The CDR3 DNA sequence: TGTGCCAGCAGTGCGGGTCCTTATGGCTACACCTTC. Protein: CASSAGPYGYTF. The chain employs TRBV2 and TRBJ1-2, with no clear D. This CDR3 has 12 amino acids. V gave up 4 bases and J gave up 5 bases, with 8 bases separating them. Germline V lookup: CDR1 SNHLY, CDR2 FYNNEI.

CDR3 in DNA: TGTGCCAGCAGTTCCTCATGGGGTAGGAAGCTCTACGAGCAGTACTTC. Protein product: CASSSSWGRKLYEQYF. The J gene is TRBJ2-7, the V gene TRBV28; D gene ambiguous. The CDR3 length is 16 residues. The V gene lost 4 bases and the J gene lost 3 bases, with 19 bases spanning the gap. The germline V gene has CDR1 MDHEN and CDR2 SYDVKM.

Only a few counts were recorded for this clone. The CDR3 sequence: CACGQGADGYTF. CDR3 coding DNA: TGTGCCTGCGGACAGGGGGCTGATGGCTACACCTTC. J is TRBJ1-2 and V is TRBV2, with 11 bases fitting TRBD1. V was pared by 11 bases and J by 6 bases, with 5 bases of the junction left unmatched. Germline CDR1 reads SNHLY; CDR2 reads FYNNEI. The CDR3 runs 12 residues.

This clone came up a few times. The chain recombines TRBV29-1 with TRBJ1-2; D gene uncertain. The V end was cut by 0 bases, the J end by 3 bases, with 8 bases between. Germline CDR1 is SQVTM and CDR2 is ANQGSEA. This CDR3 is 13 amino acids long. The CDR3: CSVEDRLDYGYTF. In nucleotides, the CDR3 is TGCAGCGTTGAAGACCGATTGGACTATGGCTACACCTTC.

J is TRBJ2-1 and V is TRBV7-3; TRBD2 matches at 7 bases. The germline V gene has CDR1 SGHTA and CDR2 FQGTGA. The CDR3 has 17 amino acids. The junction had 10 bases not matched to a gene; V was cut back by 5 bases and J by 0 bases. This chain's CDR3 is CASSPLGGPFSYNEQFF. CDR3 coding DNA: TGTGCCAGCAGCCCCTTGGGAGGGCCCTTCTCCTACAATGAGCAGTTCTTC. Complete variable domain (other parts from reference TRBV7-3 and TRBJ2-1): GAGVSQTPSNKVTEKGKYVELRCDPISGHTALYWYRQSLGQGPEFLIYFQGTGAADDSGLPNDRFFAVRPEGSVSTLKIQRTERGDSAVYLCASSPLGGPFSYNEQFFGPGTRLTVL.

The gene calls are TRBV5-6 and TRBJ2-5; D is undetermined. CDR3 length: 16 residues. Germline loops: CDR1 SGHDT, CDR2 YYEEEE. V was cut by 2 bases and J by 0 bases, with 14 bases left in between. The CDR3 sequence is CASSFRMESYQETQYF. In nucleotides, the CDR3 is TGTGCCAGCAGCTTTCGAATGGAGAGCTACCAAGAGACCCAGTACTTC.

This clone has a handful of counts. The chain employs TRBV4-2 and TRBJ1-3, with 7 nucleotides matching TRBD1. Germline CDR1 is LGHNA and CDR2 is YNFKEQ. V lost 3 bases, J lost 0 bases, and 5 bases stayed unmatched. This CDR3 spans 16 amino acids. CDR3 bases: TGTGCCAGCAGCCATCGACAGGGTTCCTCTGGAAACACCATATATTTT. Protein: CASSHRQGSSGNTIYF.

The chain couples TRBV28 to TRBJ2-7, with D possibly being TRBD2 (6 bases). The V end lost 5 bases, the J end lost 4 bases, and 15 bases lay between the germline ends. CDR1 and CDR2 from the germline V gene are MDHEN and SYDVKM. CDR3 length: 14 residues. The CDR3 is CASSDRTGDYEQYF. The CDR3 bases are TGTGCCAGCAGTGATAGGACGGGAGATTACGAGCAGTACTTC.

This CDR3 is CAWSRAHEQYF. The CDR3 nucleotides are TGTGCCTGGTCAAGGGCCCACGAGCAGTACTTC. This chain links TRBV30 with TRBJ2-7, with unresolved D. V gave up 5 bases and J gave up 5 bases, with 10 bases separating them. Germline CDR1 reads GTSNPN; CDR2 reads SVGIG (reference sequence). The CDR3 is 11 amino acids.